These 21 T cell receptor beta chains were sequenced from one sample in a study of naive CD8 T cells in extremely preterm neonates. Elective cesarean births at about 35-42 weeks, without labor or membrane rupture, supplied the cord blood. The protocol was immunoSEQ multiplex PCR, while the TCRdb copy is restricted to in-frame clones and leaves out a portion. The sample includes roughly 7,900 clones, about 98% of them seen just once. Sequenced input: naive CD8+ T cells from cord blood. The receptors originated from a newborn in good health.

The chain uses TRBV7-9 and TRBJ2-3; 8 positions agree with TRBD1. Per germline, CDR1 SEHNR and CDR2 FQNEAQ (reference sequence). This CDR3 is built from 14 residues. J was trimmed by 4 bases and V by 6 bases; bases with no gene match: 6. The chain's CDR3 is CASRFSGGADTQYF. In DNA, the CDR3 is TGTGCCAGCAGGTTCTCAGGGGGCGCAGATACGCAGTATTTT.

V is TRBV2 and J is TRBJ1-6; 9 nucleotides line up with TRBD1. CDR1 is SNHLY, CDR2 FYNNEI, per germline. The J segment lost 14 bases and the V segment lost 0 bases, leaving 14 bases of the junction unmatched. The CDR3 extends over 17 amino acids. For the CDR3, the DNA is TGTGCCAGCAGTGAAGCGTCGACAGGGGGGAGGTTTTGGGCCCTCCACTTT. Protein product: CASSEASTGGRFWALHF. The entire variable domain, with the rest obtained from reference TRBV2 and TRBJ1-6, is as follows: EPEVTQTPSHQVTQMGQEVILRCVPISNHLYFYWYRQILGQKVEFLVSFYNNEISEKSEIFDDQFSVERPDGSNFTLKIRSTKLEDSAMYFCASSEASTGGRFWALHFGNGTRLTVT.

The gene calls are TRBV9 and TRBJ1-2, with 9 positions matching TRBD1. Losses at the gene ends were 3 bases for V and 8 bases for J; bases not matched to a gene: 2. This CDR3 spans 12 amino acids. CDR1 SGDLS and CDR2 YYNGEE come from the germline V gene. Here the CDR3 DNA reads TGTGCCAGCAGCGGGGACAGGGAAGGCTACACCTTC. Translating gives CASSGDREGYTF.

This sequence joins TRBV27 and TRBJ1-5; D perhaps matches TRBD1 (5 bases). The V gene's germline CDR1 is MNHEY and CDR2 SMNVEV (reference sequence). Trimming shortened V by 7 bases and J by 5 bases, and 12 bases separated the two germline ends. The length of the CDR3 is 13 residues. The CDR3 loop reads CASTPSGDQPQHF. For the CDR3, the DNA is TGTGCCAGCACCCCTTCGGGGGATCAGCCCCAGCATTTT.

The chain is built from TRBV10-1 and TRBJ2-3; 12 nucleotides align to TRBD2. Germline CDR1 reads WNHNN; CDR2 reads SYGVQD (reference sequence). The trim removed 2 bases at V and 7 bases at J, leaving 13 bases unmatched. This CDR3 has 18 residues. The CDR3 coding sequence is TGCGCCAGCAGTGAGCAGCCACTAGCGGGGGGATCCGGGAATACGCAGTATTTT. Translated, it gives CASSEQPLAGGSGNTQYF.

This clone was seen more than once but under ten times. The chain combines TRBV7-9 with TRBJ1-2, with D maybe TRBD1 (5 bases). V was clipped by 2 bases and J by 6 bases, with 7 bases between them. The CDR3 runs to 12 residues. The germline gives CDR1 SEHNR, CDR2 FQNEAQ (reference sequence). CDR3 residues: CASSLSGNGYTF. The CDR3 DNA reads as TGTGCCAGCAGCTTATCAGGGAATGGCTACACCTTC.

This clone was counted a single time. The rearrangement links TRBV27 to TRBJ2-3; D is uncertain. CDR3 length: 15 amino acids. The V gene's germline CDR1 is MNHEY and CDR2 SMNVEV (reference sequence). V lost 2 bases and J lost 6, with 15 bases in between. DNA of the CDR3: TGTGCCAGCAGTTTAACTTCCGATTCTTTGGATACGCAGTATTTT. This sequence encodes CASSLTSDSLDTQYF.

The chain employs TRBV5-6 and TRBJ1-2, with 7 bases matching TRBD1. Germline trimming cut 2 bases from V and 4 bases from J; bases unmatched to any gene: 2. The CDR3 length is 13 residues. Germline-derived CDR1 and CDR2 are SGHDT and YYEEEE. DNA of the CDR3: TGTGCCAGCAGCTTCACAGGGGCCTATGGCTACACCTTC. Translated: CASSFTGAYGYTF.

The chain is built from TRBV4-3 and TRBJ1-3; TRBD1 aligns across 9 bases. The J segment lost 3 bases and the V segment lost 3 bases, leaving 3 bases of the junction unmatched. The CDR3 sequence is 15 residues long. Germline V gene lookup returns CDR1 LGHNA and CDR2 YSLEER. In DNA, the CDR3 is TGCGCCAGCAGCCATAGGACAGGGGATGGAAACACCATATATTTT. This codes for CASSHRTGDGNTIYF.

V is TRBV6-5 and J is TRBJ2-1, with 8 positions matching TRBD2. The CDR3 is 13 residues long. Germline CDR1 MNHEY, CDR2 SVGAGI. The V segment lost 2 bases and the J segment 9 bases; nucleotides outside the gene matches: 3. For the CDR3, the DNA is TGTGCCAGCAGTTACGACGCGGGGGGTGAGCAGTTCTTC. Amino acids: CASSYDAGGEQFF.

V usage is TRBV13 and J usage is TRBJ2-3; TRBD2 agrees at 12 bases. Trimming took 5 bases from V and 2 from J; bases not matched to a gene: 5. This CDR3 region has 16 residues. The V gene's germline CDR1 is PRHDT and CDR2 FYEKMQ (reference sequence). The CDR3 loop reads CASSTTSGGYTDTQYF. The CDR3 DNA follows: TGTGCCAGCAGCACGACTAGCGGGGGCTACACAGATACGCAGTATTTT.

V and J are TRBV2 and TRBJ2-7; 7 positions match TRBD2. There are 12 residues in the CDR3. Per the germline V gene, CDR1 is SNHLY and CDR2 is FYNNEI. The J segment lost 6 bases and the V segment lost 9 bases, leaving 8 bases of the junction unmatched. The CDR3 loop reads CASTAGGSEQYF. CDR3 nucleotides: TGTGCCAGTACGGCCGGGGGGAGCGAGCAGTACTTC. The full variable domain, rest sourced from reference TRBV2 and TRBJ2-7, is EPEVTQTPSHQVTQMGQEVILRCVPISNHLYFYWYRQILGQKVEFLVSFYNNEISEKSEIFDDQFSVERPDGSNFTLKIRSTKLEDSAMYFCASTAGGSEQYFGPGTRLTVT.

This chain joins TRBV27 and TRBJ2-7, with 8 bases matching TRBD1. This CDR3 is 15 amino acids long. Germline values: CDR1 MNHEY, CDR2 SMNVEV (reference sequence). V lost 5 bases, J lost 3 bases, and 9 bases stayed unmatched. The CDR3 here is CASSAQGAPYYEQYF. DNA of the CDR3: TGTGCCAGCAGTGCCCAGGGGGCGCCGTACTACGAGCAGTACTTC.

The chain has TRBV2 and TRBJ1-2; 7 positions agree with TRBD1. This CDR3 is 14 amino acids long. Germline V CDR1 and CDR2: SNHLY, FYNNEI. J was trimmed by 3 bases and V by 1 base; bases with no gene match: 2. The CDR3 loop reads CASSEDRGYYGYTF. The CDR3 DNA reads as TGTGCCAGCAGTGAAGACAGGGGCTACTATGGCTACACCTTC.

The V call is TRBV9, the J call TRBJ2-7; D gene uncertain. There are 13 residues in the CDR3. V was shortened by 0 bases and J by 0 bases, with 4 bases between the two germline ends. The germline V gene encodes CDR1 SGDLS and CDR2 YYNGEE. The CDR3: CASSVDNSYEQYF. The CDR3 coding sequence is TGTGCCAGCAGCGTAGACAACTCCTACGAGCAGTACTTC. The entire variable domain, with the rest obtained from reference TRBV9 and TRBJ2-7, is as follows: DSGVTQTPKHLITATGQRVTLRCSPRSGDLSVYWYQQSLDQGLQFLIQYYNGEERAKGNILERFSAQQFPDLHSELNLSSLELGDSALYFCASSVDNSYEQYFGPGTRLTVT.

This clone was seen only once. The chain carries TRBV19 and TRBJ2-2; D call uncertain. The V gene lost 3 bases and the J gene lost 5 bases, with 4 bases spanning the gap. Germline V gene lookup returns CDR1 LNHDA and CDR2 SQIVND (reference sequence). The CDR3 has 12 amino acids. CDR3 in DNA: TGTGCCAGTAGTATCGGGACCGGGGAGCTGTTTTTT. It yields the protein CASSIGTGELFF.

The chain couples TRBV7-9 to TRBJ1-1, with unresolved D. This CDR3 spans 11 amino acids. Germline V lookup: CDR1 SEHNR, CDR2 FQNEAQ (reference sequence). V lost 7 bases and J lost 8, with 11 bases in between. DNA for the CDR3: TGTGCCAGCACCCACGGGTGGGAAGCTTTCTTT. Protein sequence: CASTHGWEAFF.

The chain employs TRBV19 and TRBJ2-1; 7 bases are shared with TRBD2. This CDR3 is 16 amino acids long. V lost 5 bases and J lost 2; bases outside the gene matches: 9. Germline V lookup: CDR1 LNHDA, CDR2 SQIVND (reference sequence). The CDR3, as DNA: TGTGCCAGTAGTCTCGGACTAGGTCTAGCCTACAATGAGCAGTTCTTC. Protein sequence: CASSLGLGLAYNEQFF.

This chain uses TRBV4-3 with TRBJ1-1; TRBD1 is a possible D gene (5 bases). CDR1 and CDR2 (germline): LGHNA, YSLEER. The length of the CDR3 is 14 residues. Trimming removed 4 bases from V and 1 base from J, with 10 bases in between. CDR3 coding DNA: TGCGCCAGCAGCCTGAATCAGGGGAACACTGAAGCTTTCTTT. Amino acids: CASSLNQGNTEAFF.

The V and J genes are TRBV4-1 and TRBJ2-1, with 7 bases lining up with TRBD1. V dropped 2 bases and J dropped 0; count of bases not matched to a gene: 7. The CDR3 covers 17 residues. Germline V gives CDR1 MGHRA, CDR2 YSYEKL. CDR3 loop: CASSQFPGQSSYNEQFF. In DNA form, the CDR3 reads TGCGCCAGCAGCCAATTCCCGGGACAGAGCTCCTACAATGAGCAGTTCTTC.

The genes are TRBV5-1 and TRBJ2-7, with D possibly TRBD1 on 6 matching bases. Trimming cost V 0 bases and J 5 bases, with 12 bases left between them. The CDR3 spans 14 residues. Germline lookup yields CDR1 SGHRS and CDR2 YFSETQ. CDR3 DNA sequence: TGCGCCAGCAGCTTGGGGGTCTCAGGGGACGAGCAGTACTTC. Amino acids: CASSLGVSGDEQYF.